This note documents a single T cell receptor (beta chain) sequence. Its specificity is unknown. There are 17 residues in the CDR3. The ends lost 4 bases at V and 1 base at J; junction bases unmatched: 11. CDR1 LGHNA and CDR2 YNFKEQ come from the germline V gene. The data were taken from a study of cytomegalovirus exposure and HLA in healthy donors. Study-level results: In vitro data verified a few CMV-associated chains as specific for CMV antigens.

Assay used: immunoSEQ multiplex PCR; TCRdb lists only in-frame clones, some missing. The repertoire includes 90,000 to 100,000 clones, approximately 88% of them detected once, and 3.9% sits in the top ten. The V and J genes are TRBV4-2 and TRBJ2-7; 9 positions match TRBD1. The sequenced material came from PBMCs. This clonotype originated in a woman aged 25 to 39 in good health and CMV-seronegative. CDR3 in amino acids: CASSRLGGTGLSYEQYF. The CDR3 DNA sequence: TGTGCCAGCAGCCGCCTTGGCGGGACAGGGTTGTCCTACGAGCAGTACTTC.